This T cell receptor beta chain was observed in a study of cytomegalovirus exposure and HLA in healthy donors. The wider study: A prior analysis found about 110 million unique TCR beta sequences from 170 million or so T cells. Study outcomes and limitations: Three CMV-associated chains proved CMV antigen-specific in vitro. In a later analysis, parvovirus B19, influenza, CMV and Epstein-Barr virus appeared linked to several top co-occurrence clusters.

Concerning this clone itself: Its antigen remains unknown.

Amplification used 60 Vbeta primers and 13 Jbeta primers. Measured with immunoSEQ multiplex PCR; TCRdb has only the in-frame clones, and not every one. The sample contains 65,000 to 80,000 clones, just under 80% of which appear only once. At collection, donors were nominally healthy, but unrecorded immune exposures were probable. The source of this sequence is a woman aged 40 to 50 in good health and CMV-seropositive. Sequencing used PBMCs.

CDR3 protein: CASEGVGYEQYF. CDR3 bases: TGTGCCAGCGAAGGGGTTGGGTACGAGCAGTACTTC. The V gene is TRBV28, the J gene TRBJ2-7; possible D gene TRBD1, 5 bases. Germline V gene lookup returns CDR1 MDHEN and CDR2 SYDVKM. This CDR3 has 12 amino acids. V shed 8 bases and J shed 4 bases, with 12 bases lying between them.